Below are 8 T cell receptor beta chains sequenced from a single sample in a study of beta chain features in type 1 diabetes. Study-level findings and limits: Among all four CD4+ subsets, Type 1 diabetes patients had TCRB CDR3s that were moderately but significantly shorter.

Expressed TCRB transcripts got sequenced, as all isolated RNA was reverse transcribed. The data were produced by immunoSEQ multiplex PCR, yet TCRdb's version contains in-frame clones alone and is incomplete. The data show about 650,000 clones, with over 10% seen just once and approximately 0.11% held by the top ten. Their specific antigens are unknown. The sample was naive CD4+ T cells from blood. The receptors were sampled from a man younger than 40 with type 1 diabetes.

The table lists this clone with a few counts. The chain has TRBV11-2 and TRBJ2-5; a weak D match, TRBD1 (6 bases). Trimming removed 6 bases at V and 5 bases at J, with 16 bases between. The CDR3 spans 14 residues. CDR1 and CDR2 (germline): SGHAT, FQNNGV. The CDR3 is CASSLTGPGETQYF. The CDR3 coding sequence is TGTGCCAGCAGTTTGACAGGTCCGGGGGAGACCCAGTACTTC.

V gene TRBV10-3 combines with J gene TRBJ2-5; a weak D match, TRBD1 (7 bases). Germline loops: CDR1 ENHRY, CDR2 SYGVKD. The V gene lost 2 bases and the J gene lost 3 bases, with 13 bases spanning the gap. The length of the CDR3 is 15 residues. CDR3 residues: CAISEPGGYEETQYF. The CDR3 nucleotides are TGTGCCATCAGTGAGCCAGGGGGGTACGAAGAGACCCAGTACTTC.

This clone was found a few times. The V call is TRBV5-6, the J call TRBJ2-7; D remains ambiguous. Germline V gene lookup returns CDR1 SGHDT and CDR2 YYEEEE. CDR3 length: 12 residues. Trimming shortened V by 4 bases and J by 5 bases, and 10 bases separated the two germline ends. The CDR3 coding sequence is TGTGCCAGCAGCGGTCGGGTCGACGAGCAGTACTTC. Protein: CASSGRVDEQYF.

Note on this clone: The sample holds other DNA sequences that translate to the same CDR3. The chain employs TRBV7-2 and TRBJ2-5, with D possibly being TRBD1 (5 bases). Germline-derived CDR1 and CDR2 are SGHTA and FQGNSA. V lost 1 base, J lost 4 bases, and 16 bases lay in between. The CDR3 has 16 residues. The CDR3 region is CASSLDPPRVGETQYF. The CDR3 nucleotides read TGTGCCAGCAGCTTAGACCCCCCCAGGGTTGGAGAGACCCAGTACTTC.

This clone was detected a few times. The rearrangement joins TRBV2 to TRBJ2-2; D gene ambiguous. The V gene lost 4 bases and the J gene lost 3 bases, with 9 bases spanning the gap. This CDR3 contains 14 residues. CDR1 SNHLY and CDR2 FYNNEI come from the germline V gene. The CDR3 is CASSAIQDTGELFF. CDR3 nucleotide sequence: TGTGCCAGCAGTGCAATTCAGGACACCGGGGAGCTGTTTTTT.

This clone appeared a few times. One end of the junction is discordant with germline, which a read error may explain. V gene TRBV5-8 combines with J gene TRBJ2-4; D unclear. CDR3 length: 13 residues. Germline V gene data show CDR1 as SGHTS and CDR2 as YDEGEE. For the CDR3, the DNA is TGTGCCAGCAGCTTGGAGGCCAGAAACATTCAGTACTTC. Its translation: CASSLEARNIQYF.

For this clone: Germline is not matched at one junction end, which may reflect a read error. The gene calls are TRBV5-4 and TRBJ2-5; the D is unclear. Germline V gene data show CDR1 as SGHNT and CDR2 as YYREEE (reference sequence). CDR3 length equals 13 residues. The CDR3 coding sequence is TGTGCCAGCTCCCTAGACCGCCAAGATACCCAGTACTTC. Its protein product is CASSLDRQDTQYF.

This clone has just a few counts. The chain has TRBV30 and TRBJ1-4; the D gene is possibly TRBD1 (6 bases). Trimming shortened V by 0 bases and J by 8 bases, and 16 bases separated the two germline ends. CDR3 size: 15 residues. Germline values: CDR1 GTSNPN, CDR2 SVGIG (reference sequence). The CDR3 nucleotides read TGTGCCTGGAGTGTACTTTTGGGGGCCGAAGAAAAACTGTTTTTT. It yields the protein CAWSVLLGAEEKLFF.